A selection of T cell receptor beta chains follows, all from one sample in a study of cytomegalovirus exposure and HLA in healthy donors. TCRdb's copy holds only in-frame clones and misses some; the assay was immunoSEQ multiplex PCR. The sample carries 150,000 to 200,000 clones, about 71% recorded once. The sequenced sample was PBMCs. The receptors were gathered from a woman aged 40 to 55 in good health and CMV-seropositive. CDR3s include the opening cysteine and the closing phenylalanine or tryptophan. A D gene is named only where the DNA matches it firmly. Size is stated for part of the rows, as once, few or many counts, or as a class when the clone is expanded.

clone_size	v_call	d_call	j_call	cdr3_aa	cdr3_nt
NA	TRBV2	TRBD1	TRBJ2-2	CASSWDRGATGELFF	TGTGCCAGCAGTTGGGACAGGGGAGCCACCGGGGAGCTGTTTTTT
few	TRBV6-5	NA	TRBJ2-2	CASSPIWAGTGELFF	TGTGCCAGCAGCCCCATTTGGGCGGGAACCGGGGAGCTGTTTTTT
NA	TRBV20-1	NA	TRBJ2-3	CSASLEDTQYF	TGCAGTGCTAGTTTGGAGGATACGCAGTATTTT
NA	TRBV5-1	NA	TRBJ1-4	CASRRTEQEFNEKLFF	TGCGCCAGCAGGAGGACAGAACAAGAGTTTAATGAAAAACTGTTTTTT
NA	TRBV5-6	TRBD1	TRBJ2-1	CASSYGTDSYNEQFF	TGTGCCAGCAGCTACGGGACAGACTCCTACAATGAGCAGTTCTTC
NA	TRBV5-1	NA	TRBJ1-1	CASSGGSAMNTEAFF	TGCGCCAGCAGCGGCGGGAGTGCCATGAACACTGAAGCTTTCTTT
NA	TRBV27	NA	TRBJ2-7	CASSFKGSSYGQYF	TGTGCCAGCAGTTTTAAGGGGTCCTCCTACGGGCAGTACTTC
NA	TRBV27	NA	TRBJ2-2	CASTPGGTGELFF	TGTGCCAGCACCCCCGGGGGCACCGGGGAGCTGTTTTTT
NA	TRBV5-4	TRBD2	TRBJ2-1	CASYLAGGYNEQFF	TGTGCCAGCTATCTAGCGGGGGGTTACAATGAGCAGTTCTTC
NA	TRBV5-5	NA	TRBJ2-7	CASSHIRTNYEQYF	TGTGCCAGCAGCCACATTCGGACTAACTACGAGCAGTACTTC
few	TRBV11-1	TRBD1	TRBJ2-5	CASSSWDRGQETQYF	TGTGCCAGCAGCTCATGGGACAGGGGCCAAGAGACCCAGTACTTC
NA	TRBV19	NA	TRBJ1-3	CASSPSAGEYSGNTIYF	TGTGCCAGTAGTCCGTCGGCAGGGGAATACTCTGGAAACACCATATATTTT
NA	TRBV28	TRBD2	TRBJ2-5	CASSLILAGGVETQYF	TGTGCCAGCAGTTTAATTTTAGCGGGAGGGGTTGAGACCCAGTACTTC
NA	TRBV28	TRBD1	TRBJ1-6	CASSLAPGQDNSPLHF	TGTGCCAGCAGTTTAGCACCGGGACAGGATAATTCACCCCTCCACTTT
NA	TRBV4-1	TRBD2	TRBJ2-3	CASSQGTSGLGTDTQYF	TGCGCCAGCAGCCAGGGGACTAGCGGGTTGGGCACAGATACGCAGTATTTT
NA	TRBV19	TRBD2	TRBJ2-1	CASSTLTSGSGNEQFF	TGTGCCAGTAGTACCCTCACTAGCGGGAGCGGGAATGAGCAGTTCTTC
NA	TRBV19	TRBD2	TRBJ2-1	CASSPGLAGGDSYNEQFF	TGTGCCAGTAGCCCGGGACTAGCGGGGGGAGACTCCTACAATGAGCAGTTCTTC
NA	TRBV29-1	NA	TRBJ2-3	CSVENPTPDTQYF	TGCAGCGTTGAAAACCCTACCCCAGATACGCAGTATTTT
NA	TRBV4-2	TRBD2	TRBJ2-1	CASSQDHLAGGKKQIPRSYNEQFF	TGTGCCAGCAGCCAAGATCACCTAGCGGGAGGGAAAAAACAAATTCCCCGCTCCTACAATGAGCAGTTCTTC
NA	TRBV7-2	NA	TRBJ2-6	CASSKSVGSGANVLTF	TGTGCCAGCAGCAAAAGCGTCGGCTCTGGGGCCAACGTCCTGACTTTC
NA	TRBV28	TRBD1	TRBJ2-7	CASSFPQDRPYEQYF	TGTGCCAGCAGTTTCCCTCAGGACAGGCCCTACGAGCAGTACTTC
few	TRBV7-3	NA	TRBJ1-1	CASRAGSSSTEAFF	TGTGCCAGCAGAGCGGGGTCTTCGAGCACTGAAGCTTTCTTT
few	TRBV27	NA	TRBJ2-1	CASSFGAFHEQFF	TGTGCCAGCAGTTTTGGGGCGTTCCATGAGCAGTTCTTC
NA	TRBV28	NA	TRBJ2-6	CASSLHRTAGANVLTF	TGTGCCAGCAGTTTGCATCGGACAGCTGGGGCCAACGTCCTGACTTTC
NA	TRBV4-2	TRBD1	TRBJ1-4	CASSHQRLQGGVWEKLFF	TGTGCCAGCAGCCATCAAAGACTACAGGGGGGGGTTTGGGAAAAACTGTTTTTT
NA	TRBV19	TRBD2	TRBJ2-1	CASTLAGGDEQFF	TGTGCCAGTACGCTAGCGGGAGGGGATGAGCAGTTCTTC
NA	TRBV15	NA	TRBJ2-3	CATSRDLGSTDTQYF	TGTGCCACCAGCAGAGATTTGGGCAGCACAGATACGCAGTATTTT